The next 17 T cell receptor beta chains were all read from a single sample in a study of cytomegalovirus exposure and HLA in healthy donors. Both 60 Vbeta primers and 13 Jbeta primers went into the PCR. The method was immunoSEQ multiplex PCR; TCRdb's version includes in-frame clones alone and lacks a portion of them. The sample includes about 180,000 clones, around 82% seen only once; the top ten take 5% to 7%. The sequencing input was PBMCs. Receptors were obtained from a man aged 35-49 years in good health and CMV-seronegative.

V gene TRBV5-1 combines with J gene TRBJ1-4, with D unresolved. Trimming shortened V by 4 bases and J by 3 bases, and 10 bases separated the two germline ends. Germline CDR1 is SGHRS and CDR2 is YFSETQ. The CDR3 runs 14 residues. CDR3 in amino acids: CASSVDRANEKLFF. CDR3 bases: TGCGCCAGCAGCGTGGACCGGGCTAATGAAAAACTGTTTTTT.

V usage is TRBV5-4 and J usage is TRBJ1-5; D gene ambiguous. Germline V gene data show CDR1 as SGHNT and CDR2 as YYREEE (reference sequence). V dropped 1 base and J dropped 3 bases, with 8 bases sitting between them. CDR3 size: 14 residues. CDR3 nucleotide sequence: TGTGCCAGCAGCTTGAGAGGGAACAATCAGCCCCAGCATTTT. Encoded protein: CASSLRGNNQPQHF.

The rearrangement uses TRBV19 and TRBJ2-3; TRBD2 matches 10 bases. Germline V lookup: CDR1 LNHDA, CDR2 SQIVND (reference sequence). Losses at the gene ends were 1 base for V and 4 bases for J; bases not matched to a gene: 2. The CDR3 extends over 15 amino acids. CDR3 protein: CASSIASGGADTQYF. DNA of the CDR3: TGTGCCAGTAGTATAGCGAGCGGGGGGGCAGATACGCAGTATTTT.

The rearrangement joins TRBV2 to TRBJ2-2; TRBD2 is a possible D gene (5 bases). The CDR3 consists of 16 residues. Germline V lookup: CDR1 SNHLY, CDR2 FYNNEI. V was trimmed by 1 base and J by 7 bases, leaving 16 bases between them. CDR3: CASSEEGGFVVGELFF. For the CDR3, the DNA is TGTGCCAGCAGTGAAGAGGGCGGGTTTGTGGTCGGGGAGCTGTTTTTT.

The table lists this clone with a few counts. V usage is TRBV2 and J usage is TRBJ2-2, with D perhaps TRBD1 (5 bases). CDR1 is SNHLY and CDR2 is FYNNEI in the germline V gene. The CDR3 totals 17 residues. Trimming cost V 3 bases and J 5 bases, with 19 bases left between them. The CDR3 loop reads CASSERSAGRRTGELFF. Here the CDR3 DNA reads TGTGCCAGCAGTGAGCGTAGTGCAGGGCGTCGGACCGGGGAGCTGTTTTTT.

The genes are TRBV2 and TRBJ2-5; 11 nucleotides agree with TRBD2. The DNA end favors TRBJ2-7, so the J call may be wrong. The CDR3 spans 16 residues. Germline V gives CDR1 SNHLY, CDR2 FYNNEI. The CDR3 DNA is TGTGCCAGCAGTGAATGGACTAGCGGGTTCTCCTACGAGCAGTACTTC. Encoded protein: CASSEWTSGFSYEQYF.

This chain connects TRBV7-9 to TRBJ2-7; D might be TRBD1 (5 bases). The length of the CDR3 is 14 residues. Germline V lookup: CDR1 SEHNR, CDR2 FQNEAQ (reference sequence). The ends were cut back, 6 bases at V and 0 bases at J, with 12 bases in the middle. The CDR3 DNA is TGTGCCAGCAGTTCAAGACAGTTCTCCTACGAGCAGTACTTC. Translating gives CASSSRQFSYEQYF.

V gene TRBV6-5 combines with J gene TRBJ1-3, with 7 bases identical to TRBD1. This CDR3 has 14 amino acids. J was trimmed by 4 bases and V by 6 bases; bases with no gene match: 6. Germline CDR1 is MNHEY and CDR2 is SVGAGI. The CDR3 region is CASRDRDRGNTIYF. CDR3 in DNA: TGTGCCAGCAGAGACCGGGACAGAGGAAACACCATATATTTT.

This chain connects TRBV18 to TRBJ1-6; D possibly corresponds to TRBD1 (5 bases). The CDR3 totals 15 residues. Germline CDR1 KGHSH, CDR2 LQKENI. V was pared by 5 bases and J by 7 bases, with 15 bases between. The CDR3 DNA reads as TGTGCCAGCTCAGTGGAGTCGGGGGGGAATTCACCCCTCCACTTT. Encoded protein: CASSVESGGNSPLHF.

V is TRBV7-2 and J is TRBJ2-2; 8 bases are a match to TRBD1. Germline trimming cut 2 bases from V and 5 bases from J; bases unmatched to any gene: 4. The CDR3 totals 15 residues. The V gene's germline CDR1 is SGHTA and CDR2 FQGNSA. CDR3 sequence reads: CASSLRTGRTGELFF. Here the CDR3 DNA reads TGTGCCAGCAGCTTAAGGACAGGGAGGACCGGGGAGCTGTTTTTT.

The genes are TRBV10-1 and TRBJ2-7; D uncertain. V lost 4 bases to trimming and J lost 0 bases, with 19 bases between them. There are 17 residues in the CDR3. Germline CDR1 WNHNN, CDR2 SYGVQD (reference sequence). The CDR3 nucleotides read TGCGCCAGCAGTGGAATGGCAGTTAATCAAAGCTCCTACGAGCAGTACTTC. Translation: CASSGMAVNQSSYEQYF.

This chain joins TRBV6-5 and TRBJ1-1; no reliable D call. With 0 bases removed from V and 5 bases from J, the gap between germline ends came to 7 bases. CDR1 is MNHEY and CDR2 is SVGAGI in the germline V gene. The CDR3 is 13 amino acids. The chain's CDR3 is CASSYSKLTEAFF. The CDR3 DNA sequence: TGTGCCAGCAGTTACTCGAAACTTACTGAAGCTTTCTTT.

The gene calls are TRBV29-1 and TRBJ2-7; tentatively, D is TRBD2 (6 bases). Germline values: CDR1 SQVTM, CDR2 ANQGSEA. Trimming pared 7 bases from V and 3 bases from J, leaving 13 bases between. The CDR3 loop spans 12 amino acids. As DNA, the CDR3 is TGCAGCGCTCGTTCGACTAGCTACGAGCAGTACTTC. Residues: CSARSTSYEQYF.

This chain joins TRBV30 and TRBJ1-4; 7 positions match TRBD1. With 0 bases clipped from V and 10 bases from J, the junction kept 8 bases outside the gene matches. The CDR3 consists of 14 residues. Germline CDR1 and CDR2: GTSNPN and SVGIG (reference sequence). CDR3 loop: CAWSVKGARRKLFF. The CDR3 DNA is TGTGCCTGGAGTGTTAAGGGGGCGAGGAGAAAACTGTTTTTT.

This CDR3 is CASRLAGAPYEQYF. The DNA of the CDR3 is TGTGCCAGCAGATTAGCGGGAGCCCCCTACGAGCAGTACTTC. The chain joins TRBV6-5 to TRBJ2-7, with 9 positions matching TRBD2. V gave up 6 bases and J gave up 2 bases; unmatched junction bases: 5. This CDR3 region has 14 residues. Germline V gives CDR1 MNHEY, CDR2 SVGAGI.

As to this clone: Other DNA sequences from this sample encode an identical CDR3 as well. J is TRBJ2-5 and V is TRBV18; possibly TRBD1 for D (5 bases). CDR3 length equals 14 residues. From germline, CDR1 is KGHSH and CDR2 LQKENI. V lost 0 bases and J 4 bases, leaving 9 bases between the germline ends. The CDR3 DNA follows: TGTGCCAGCTCACCACCTACCAGGGTAGAGACCCAGTACTTC. Its translation is CASSPPTRVETQYF.

This chain joins TRBV7-8 and TRBJ1-4, with 7 bases fitting TRBD1. Germline values: CDR1 SGHVS, CDR2 FQNEAQ. The CDR3 extends over 15 amino acids. J lost 3 bases, V lost 5 bases, and 6 bases had no gene match. The CDR3 nucleotides are TGTGCCAGCAGCCAAAGCGGACAGGCTAATGAAAAACTGTTTTTT. This translates into CASSQSGQANEKLFF.